This T cell receptor beta chain was documented in a study of post-analysis software for immune sequencing data. Study summary: Relapsing-remitting, secondary progressive and progressive-relapsing multiple sclerosis courses were included.

Points on this clonotype: Its target is not known.

V lost 2 bases and J lost 6; bases outside the gene matches: 3. CDR1 is LGHDT and CDR2 is YNNKEL in the germline V gene (reference sequence). The CDR3 length is 14 residues. Study results and caveats: When compared against controls, multiple sclerosis patients showed significantly lower normalized Chao1 diversity. In patients, TRBV5-6, TRBV5-1 and TRBV20-1 belonged to roughly five TRBV segments found more frequently than in controls. Analysis by F measure revealed that same-batch samples clustered strongly together.

cDNA libraries for TCR beta contained unique molecular identifiers. TCRdb passed the PCR reads through MiXCR, listing each CDR3 protein once. The sample has about 200,000 distinct CDR3 sequences; approximately 30% are singletons. The receptor was isolated from a girl under 18 with multiple sclerosis. What was sequenced was blood. The chain is built from TRBV3-1 and TRBJ1-4; 7 bases map to TRBD1. CDR3 bases: TGTGCCAGCAGCCAATTCACAGGGGATGAAAAACTGTTTTTT. This gives the protein CASSQFTGDEKLFF.